These 25 T cell receptor beta chains were sequenced from one sample in a study of T cells after yellow fever vaccination (dated by TCRdb to between 2018 and 2021). What the treatment or condition label conveys for this sample: live attenuated yellow fever vaccine strain. Library creation used 5' RACE. Reads for this sample came from an Illumina HiSeq 2500. TCRdb took the public reads, trimmed them with fastp at Q25, ran MiXCR for clone calling and kept in-frame beta chains. Rows with a matching CDR3 protein are joined into one entry that keeps the most common DNA and genes. This sample comprises 200,000 to 300,000 distinct CDR3 sequences, approximately 6.3% of them detected only once. The ten largest clones represent roughly 1% of the sample. This material consisted of CD4+ T cells sorted from PBMCs, taken on the day of the yellow fever booster vaccination. Every receptor here comes from a man aged 25-40 years who received the YFV17D yellow fever vaccine.

This clonotype was recorded at least ten times. This chain links TRBV29-1 with TRBJ1-2; D ambiguous. Per germline, CDR1 SQVTM and CDR2 ANQGSEA. The CDR3 consists of 14 residues. The V and J ends lost 7 bases and 2 bases respectively, with 17 bases between them. DNA of the CDR3: TGCAGCGCCGAAGGCCCCCTTTTAAACTATGGCTACACCTTC. It codes for CSAEGPLLNYGYTF.

This clonotype was counted a few times. The gene calls are TRBV20-1 and TRBJ2-1; TRBD2 might be the D (6 bases). The V and J ends lost 6 bases and 5 bases respectively, with 11 bases between them. This CDR3 has 12 amino acids. CDR1 is DFQATT, CDR2 SNEGSKA, per germline (reference sequence). The chain's CDR3 is CSAGDSDNEQFF. CDR3 nucleotide sequence: TGCAGTGCCGGGGACTCTGACAATGAGCAGTTCTTC.

This clonotype was seen repeatedly, ten times or more. The V gene is TRBV7-9, the J gene TRBJ1-1, with D possibly matching TRBD1 (5 bases). The CDR3 is made up of 13 amino acids. Germline CDR1 is SEHNR and CDR2 is FQNEAQ (reference sequence). With 2 bases removed from V and 7 bases from J, the gap between germline ends came to 11 bases. CDR3 residues: CASSLLGVDEAFF. CDR3 DNA: TGTGCCAGCAGCTTATTGGGGGTCGATGAAGCTTTCTTT.

There are many counts of this clonotype. The chain's CDR3 is CASGASGLAGHPTQYF. The CDR3 DNA is TGTGCCAGCGGCGCTTCGGGACTAGCGGGACACCCTACGCAGTATTTT. The chain combines TRBV7-2 with TRBJ2-3; 13 bases are shared with TRBD2. The CDR3 has 16 residues. The trim removed 8 bases at V and 8 bases at J, leaving 13 bases unmatched. CDR1 SGHTA and CDR2 FQGNSA come from the germline V gene.

The chain uses TRBV11-2 and TRBJ2-2; the D gene is possibly TRBD1 (6 bases). Germline V lookup: CDR1 SGHAT, CDR2 FQNNGV. The CDR3 is 16 residues long. Trimming removed 5 bases at V and 6 bases at J, with 19 bases between. The CDR3 DNA reads as TGTGCCAGCAGCCGACAGTCAGGGGTAGTTCCCGGGGAGCTGTTTTTT. Protein: CASSRQSGVVPGELFF.

This clonotype appeared a few times. The V and J genes are TRBV9 and TRBJ2-3; maybe TRBD2 (6 bases). Germline loops: CDR1 SGDLS, CDR2 YYNGEE. V was cut by 4 bases and J by 0 bases, with 15 bases left in between. The CDR3 length is 16 residues. DNA for the CDR3: TGTGCCAGCAGCTCACGTTCGGCGGGAAGCACAGATACGCAGTATTTT. Its translation is CASSSRSAGSTDTQYF.

This clonotype has a count of ten or more. The chain links TRBV5-1 to TRBJ2-7, with TRBD1 matching over 8 bases. V lost 0 bases and J lost 0; bases outside the gene matches: 5. The CDR3 has 16 residues. Germline loops: CDR1 SGHRS, CDR2 YFSETQ. This CDR3 is CASSLEMGQASYEQYF. The CDR3 DNA sequence: TGCGCCAGCAGCTTGGAGATGGGACAGGCCTCCTACGAGCAGTACTTC.

This clonotype was recorded many times. V gene TRBV6-4 combines with J gene TRBJ2-2; D is ambiguous. V gave up 4 bases and J gave up 7 bases, with 10 bases separating them. This CDR3 has 13 amino acids. Germline V gene sequence: CDR1 MRHNA, CDR2 SNTAGT. The CDR3 DNA is TGTGCCAGCAGTGCGGAAAGATACGGGGAGCTGTTTTTT. This codes for CASSAERYGELFF.

This clonotype was seen ten or more times. The chain couples TRBV5-6 to TRBJ2-2; possibly TRBD1 for D (5 bases). The CDR3 has 14 residues. Trimming stripped 6 bases from V and 5 bases from J, with 14 bases between. Per the germline V gene, CDR1 is SGHDT and CDR2 is YYEEEE. The CDR3 loop is CASTPRRVTGELFF. CDR3 in DNA: TGTGCCAGCACCCCACGCAGGGTGACCGGGGAGCTGTTTTTT.

The chain has TRBV29-1 and TRBJ2-5; D is unclear. Germline V lookup: CDR1 SQVTM, CDR2 ANQGSEA. CDR3 length: 11 amino acids. Trimming took 6 bases from V and 1 from J, leaving 6 bases between them. The CDR3 nucleotides are TGCAGCGTCCAACCCCAAGAGACCCAGTACTTC. Amino acids: CSVQPQETQYF.

There are many counts of this clonotype. The chain is built from TRBV3-1 and TRBJ2-1; tentatively, D is TRBD2 (5 bases). Germline V gene sequence: CDR1 LGHDT, CDR2 YNNKEL (reference sequence). This CDR3 has 12 amino acids. Trimming removed 3 bases at V and 10 bases at J, with 10 bases between. In nucleotides, the CDR3 is TGTGCCAGCAGCCAGCGGGTGGGGGAGCAGTTCTTC. Its protein product is CASSQRVGEQFF.

This clonotype was observed a few times. The chain couples TRBV24-1 to TRBJ2-1, with TRBD2 identical over 8 bases. Germline lookup yields CDR1 KGHDR and CDR2 SFDVKD. This CDR3 region has 16 residues. The ends lost 3 bases at V and 4 bases at J; junction bases unmatched: 7. The CDR3 DNA sequence: TGTGCCACCAGTGATCCAAGGACTAGCCCTTACAATGAGCAGTTCTTC. Protein: CATSDPRTSPYNEQFF.

Here the CDR3 reads CATSDPSLAAQYF. The DNA for the CDR3 is TGTGCCACCAGTGATCCAAGTCTGGCAGCGCAGTATTTT. The V gene is TRBV24-1, the J gene TRBJ2-3; D is ambiguous. The CDR3 sequence is 13 residues long. Germline assignment: CDR1 KGHDR and CDR2 SFDVKD. V gave up 3 bases and J gave up 10 bases, with 13 bases separating them.

There are many counts of this clonotype. The genes are TRBV3-1 and TRBJ2-2, with 11 bases fitting TRBD2. From germline, CDR1 is LGHDT and CDR2 YNNKEL (reference sequence). CDR3 length equals 16 residues. Germline trimming cut 6 bases from V and 4 bases from J; bases unmatched to any gene: 7. The CDR3 is CASRYTSGSGTGELFF. CDR3 in DNA: TGTGCCAGCAGGTACACTAGCGGGAGTGGCACCGGGGAGCTGTTTTTT. Drawing the rest from reference TRBV3-1 and TRBJ2-2, the complete variable domain is DTAVSQTPKYLVTQMGNDKSIKCEQNLGHDTMYWYKQDSKKFLKIMFSYNNKELIINETVPNRFSPKSPDKAHLNLHINSLELGDSAVYFCASRYTSGSGTGELFFGEGSRLTVL.

The chain uses TRBV3-1 and TRBJ1-5; the D is unclear. Germline V CDR1 and CDR2: LGHDT, YNNKEL (reference sequence). This CDR3 is built from 16 residues. V was pared by 3 bases and J by 4 bases, with 16 bases between. CDR3 residues: CASSHSSGERNQPQHF. The CDR3 nucleotides read TGTGCCAGCAGCCATTCCTCGGGTGAGAGGAATCAGCCCCAGCATTTT.

J is TRBJ2-2 and V is TRBV4-3; D is unclear. The CDR3 is made up of 15 amino acids. Germline loops: CDR1 LGHNA, CDR2 YSLEER. Trimming shortened V by 4 bases and J by 4 bases, and 13 bases separated the two germline ends. DNA of the CDR3: TGCGCCAGCAGCCGGAAAACCTCGGGCACCGGGGAGCTGTTTTTT. Protein product: CASSRKTSGTGELFF.

The chain links TRBV28 to TRBJ2-4; perhaps TRBD2 as D (6 bases). With 4 bases removed from V and 4 bases from J, the gap between germline ends came to 14 bases. CDR1 is MDHEN and CDR2 is SYDVKM in the germline V gene. The CDR3 consists of 15 residues. CDR3 sequence: CASSWLWEEKNIQYF. The CDR3 DNA is TGTGCCAGCAGTTGGTTATGGGAGGAGAAAAACATTCAGTACTTC. The complete variable domain, with remaining parts taken from reference TRBV28 and TRBJ2-4, reads DVKVTQSSRYLVKRTGEKVFLECVQDMDHENMFWYRQDPGLGLRLIYFSYDVKMKEKGDIPEGYSVSREKKERFSLILESASTNQTSMYLCASSWLWEEKNIQYFGAGTRLSVL.

This clonotype was counted between two and nine times. This chain joins TRBV7-2 and TRBJ2-7, with D possibly TRBD2 on 5 matching bases. V was trimmed by 5 bases and J by 6 bases, leaving 14 bases between them. The CDR3 spans 13 residues. CDR1 SGHTA and CDR2 FQGNSA come from the germline V gene. The CDR3 sequence is CASSPHIEGEQYF. The CDR3 DNA reads as TGTGCCAGCAGCCCCCACATTGAGGGCGAGCAGTACTTC.

This clonotype was seen at least ten times. The CDR3 DNA reads TGCGCCAGCAGCTCAACATCACGTGTAGATACGCAGTATTTT. This codes for CASSSTSRVDTQYF. The gene calls are TRBV5-1 and TRBJ2-3; D is unclear. Germline CDR1 reads SGHRS; CDR2 reads YFSETQ. CDR3 length: 14 amino acids. Trimming removed 3 bases from V and 5 bases from J, with 13 bases in between.

V is TRBV5-1 and J is TRBJ2-1; D ambiguous. The V gene lost 0 bases and the J gene lost 4 bases, with 11 bases spanning the gap. This CDR3 contains 15 residues. CDR1 is SGHRS, CDR2 YFSETQ, per germline. For the CDR3, the DNA is TGCGCCAGCAGCTTGGAGTCCCTAAATTACAATGAGCAGTTCTTC. The encoded protein is CASSLESLNYNEQFF.

This clonotype was seen a few times. The rearrangement links TRBV20-1 to TRBJ2-2; 9 bases line up with TRBD2. Germline V gene sequence: CDR1 DFQATT, CDR2 SNEGSKA (reference sequence). The CDR3 totals 14 residues. V was clipped by 3 bases and J by 1 base; unmatched bases: 0. CDR3: CSARTSGNTGELFF. CDR3 in DNA: TGCAGTGCTAGGACTAGCGGGAACACCGGGGAGCTGTTTTTT.

This clonotype was seen repeatedly, ten times or more. The rearrangement links TRBV5-1 to TRBJ2-1; the match to TRBD1 covers 8 bases. CDR1 and CDR2 from the germline V gene are SGHRS and YFSETQ. This CDR3 is 15 amino acids long. The trim removed 4 bases at V and 1 base at J, leaving 4 bases unmatched. The chain's CDR3 is CASSQTGESYNEQFF. CDR3 bases: TGCGCCAGCAGCCAGACAGGGGAGTCCTACAATGAGCAGTTCTTC. The full variable domain, its missing parts supplied by reference TRBV5-1 and TRBJ2-1, is KAGVTQTPRYLIKTRGQQVTLSCSPISGHRSVSWYQQTPGQGLQFLFEYFSETQRNKGNFPGRFSGRQFSNSRSEMNVSTLELGDSALYLCASSQTGESYNEQFFGPGTRLTVL.

Points on this clonotype: Since a much larger clone is just one base distant, this may be a read error. The rearrangement joins TRBV7-2 to TRBJ2-3; possibly TRBD1 for D (6 bases). Germline-derived CDR1 and CDR2 are SGHTA and FQGNSA. This CDR3 has 15 amino acids. The CDR3 DNA sequence: TGTGCCAGCAGCTTAGGACAGGTGGGAAAAGATACGCCGTATTTT. Its protein product is CASSLGQVGKDTPYF.

The table lists this clonotype with a few counts. The CDR3 protein is CATGGQYF. The CDR3 region has the DNA TGTGCCACTGGAGGGCAGTACTTC. The chain uses TRBV6-1 and TRBJ2-4; tentative D call: TRBD2 (6 bases). Trimming took 10 bases from V and 13 from J, leaving 8 bases between them. The germline CDR1 and CDR2 sequences are MNHNS and SASEGT. This CDR3 is built from 8 residues.

This clonotype was detected ten times or more. This rearrangement joins TRBV4-2 to TRBJ2-1, with 13 bases matching TRBD2. The ends lost 1 base at V and 9 bases at J; junction bases unmatched: 12. CDR3 length: 18 residues. Looked up from germline, CDR1 is LGHNA and CDR2 is YNFKEQ. CDR3: CASSQVRSGLAGVSEQFF. In DNA, the CDR3 is TGTGCCAGCAGCCAAGTAAGGAGCGGACTAGCGGGAGTCAGTGAGCAGTTCTTC.